This T cell receptor beta chain comes out of a study of naive and memory T cell subsets. Overnight CMV lysate stimulation of fresh PBMCs defined donor CMV status by CD4+ IFNgamma. Two oligonucleotides, mixed equimolar, formed the beta constant-region primer covering TRBC1 and TRBC2. TCRdb called the UMI-ligation and nested PCR reads again in MiXCR, with one record for every CDR3 protein. This sample has tens of thousands of distinct CDR3 sequences, with roughly 13% found just once. Study outcomes and limitations: Each distinct alpha or beta sequence counts as one clonotype. Diversity fell and Gini index rose from naive through CM, EM, EMRA.

A word on this clonotype: Its matching antigen is unknown.

This receptor was identified in a human donor in good health. The sequencing sample was made of effector memory CD4+ T cells from blood. Described subset: effector memory, CD45RA- CD27-.

CDR3 in DNA: TGCAGCGTTGAAGATTGGAATGGTTATAGCGGGAGGACCTATGAGCAGTTCTTC. This gives the protein CSVEDWNGYSGRTYEQFF. This chain connects TRBV29-1 to TRBJ2-1; 10 nucleotides align to TRBD2. Germline CDR1 and CDR2: SQVTM and ANQGSEA. After removal of 0 bases from V and 8 bases from J, the junction contained 16 bases not matched to a gene. The CDR3 runs to 18 residues.